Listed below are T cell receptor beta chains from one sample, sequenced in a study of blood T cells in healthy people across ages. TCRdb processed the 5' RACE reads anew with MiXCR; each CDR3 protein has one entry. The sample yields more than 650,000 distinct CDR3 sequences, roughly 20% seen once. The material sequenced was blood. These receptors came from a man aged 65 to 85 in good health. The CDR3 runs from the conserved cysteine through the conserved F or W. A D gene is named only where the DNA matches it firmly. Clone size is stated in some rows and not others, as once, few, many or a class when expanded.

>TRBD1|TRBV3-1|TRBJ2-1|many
CASSPSGTGAKEQFF
TGTGCCAGCAGCCCCTCCGGGACAGGGGCGAAAGAGCAGTTCTTC
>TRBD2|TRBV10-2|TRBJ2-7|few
CASSDVAGVNYEQYF
TGCGCCAGCAGTGATGTAGCGGGGGTCAACTACGAGCAGTACTTC
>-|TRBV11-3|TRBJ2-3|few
CASSFVQSTDTQYF
TGTGCCAGCAGCTTTGTCCAGAGCACAGATACGCAGTATTTT
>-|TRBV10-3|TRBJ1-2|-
CAISASIGQTNYGYTF
TGTGCCATCAGTGCATCTATTGGACAGACTAACTATGGCTACACCTTC
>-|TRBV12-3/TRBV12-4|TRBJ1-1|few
CASSSPSAPNTEAFF
TGTGCCAGCAGCAGCCCCTCGGCCCCGAACACTGAAGCTTTCTTT
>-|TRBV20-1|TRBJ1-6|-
CSARVGATSPLHF
TGCAGTGCTAGAGTTGGGGCGACTTCACCCCTCCACTTT
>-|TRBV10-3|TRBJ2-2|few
CAISELGDTGELFF
TGTGCCATCAGTGAGTTAGGCGACACCGGGGAGCTGTTTTTT
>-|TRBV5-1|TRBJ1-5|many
CASSLGNNQPQHF
TGCGCCAGCAGCTTGGGGAACAATCAGCCCCAGCATTTT
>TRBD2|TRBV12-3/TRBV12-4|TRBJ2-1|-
CASSLAREFPGTSGRKGEQFF
TGTGCCAGCAGTTTAGCGAGAGAATTCCCCGGGACTAGCGGGAGGAAGGGTGAGCAGTTCTTC
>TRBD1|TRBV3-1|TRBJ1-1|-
CASSQWTGGSFF
TGTGCCAGCAGCCAATGGACAGGGGGATCTTTCTTT
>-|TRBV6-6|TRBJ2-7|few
CASSYSGLHSYEQCF
TGTGCCAGCAGTTATAGCGGACTACACTCCTACGAGCAGTGCTTC
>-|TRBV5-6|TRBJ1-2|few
CASRARGAIYGYTF
TGTGCCAGCAGGGCACGGGGGGCTATCTATGGCTACACCTTC
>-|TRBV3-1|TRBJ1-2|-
CASSQAQGNYGYTF
TGTGCCAGCAGCCAAGCCCAGGGGAACTATGGCTACACCTTC
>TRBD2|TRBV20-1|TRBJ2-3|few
CSARALALAGYTDTQYF
TGCAGTGCTAGAGCTCTCGCGCTAGCGGGTTACACAGATACGCAGTATTTT
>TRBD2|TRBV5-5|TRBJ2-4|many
CASSLAVLAGGFQYF
TGTGCCAGCAGCTTGGCGGTGCTAGCGGGGGGATTTCAGTACTTC
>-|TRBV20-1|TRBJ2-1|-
CSALYPYVDDEQFF
TGCAGTGCTCTCTACCCTTATGTTGATGATGAGCAGTTCTTC
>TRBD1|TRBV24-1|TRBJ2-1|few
CATSDPPGQGAVNEQFF
TGTGCCACCAGTGACCCACCCGGACAGGGGGCTGTTAATGAGCAGTTCTTC
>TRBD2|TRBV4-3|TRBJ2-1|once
CASSQESGLVNEQFF
TGCGCCAGCAGCCAAGAGTCGGGACTAGTGAATGAGCAGTTCTTC
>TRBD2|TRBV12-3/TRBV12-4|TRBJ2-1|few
CASSSAGGLFF
TGTGCCAGCAGTAGTGCGGGGGGGCTGTTCTTC
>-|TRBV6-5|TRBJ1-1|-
CASSLYYRRTEAFF
TGTGCCAGCAGTCTTTACTACAGGCGAACTGAAGCTTTCTTT
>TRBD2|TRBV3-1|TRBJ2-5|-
CASRRTSGKETQYF
TGTGCCAGCAGGCGGACTAGCGGGAAAGAGACCCAGTACTTC
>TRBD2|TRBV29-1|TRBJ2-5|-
CSVESPSGYQETQYF
TGCAGCGTTGAATCCCCTAGCGGGTACCAAGAGACCCAGTACTTC
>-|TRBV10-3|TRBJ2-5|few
CAISESSPRETQYF
TGTGCCATCAGTGAGTCGTCTCCCAGAGAGACCCAGTACTTC
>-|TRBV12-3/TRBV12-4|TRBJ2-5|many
CASSLGGKETQYF
TGTGCCAGCAGTTTAGGCGGAAAAGAGACCCAGTACTTC
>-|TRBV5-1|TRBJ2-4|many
CASSLEFGGPQYF
TGCGCCAGCAGCTTGGAATTCGGGGGTCCCCAGTACTTC
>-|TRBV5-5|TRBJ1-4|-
CASSPLASTNEKLFF
TGTGCCAGCAGCCCGCTAGCGTCAACTAATGAAAAACTGTTTTTT
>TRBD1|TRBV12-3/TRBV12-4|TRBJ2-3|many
CASSLFRQGRELGDTQYF
TGTGCCAGCAGCCTCTTCCGACAGGGTAGAGAATTGGGAGATACGCAGTATTTT
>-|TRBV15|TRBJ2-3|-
CATSRDLGGLKDTQYF
TGTGCCACCAGCAGAGATCTTGGGGGTCTGAAAGATACGCAGTATTTT
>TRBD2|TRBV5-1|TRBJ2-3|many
CASSLARTSGSPDTQYF
TGCGCCAGCAGCTTGGCCCGGACTAGCGGGAGTCCAGATACGCAGTATTTT
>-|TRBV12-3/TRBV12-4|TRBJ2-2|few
CASRPGFNTGELFF
TGTGCCAGCAGACCGGGCTTTAACACCGGGGAGCTGTTTTTT
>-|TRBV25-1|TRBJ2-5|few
CASDDGGTQYF
TGTGCCAGCGATGATGGGGGGACCCAGTACTTC
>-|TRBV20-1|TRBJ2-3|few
CSAAAPPKPQYF
TGCAGTGCAGCAGCACCCCCTAAACCGCAGTATTTT
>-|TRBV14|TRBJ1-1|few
CASRKPGAGTEAFF
TGTGCCAGCAGGAAACCGGGGGCGGGTACTGAAGCTTTCTTT
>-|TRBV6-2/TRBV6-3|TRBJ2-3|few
CASSYSETNTDTQYF
TGTGCCAGCAGTTACTCTGAGACTAACACAGATACGCAGTATTTT
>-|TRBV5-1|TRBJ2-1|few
CASSCQRCHEQFF
TGCGCCAGCAGCTGTCAACGTTGCCATGAGCAGTTCTTC
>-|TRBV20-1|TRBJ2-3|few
CSARDFGVSTDTQYF
TGCAGTGCTAGAGATTTCGGGGTTAGCACAGATACGCAGTATTTT